Following are 14 T cell receptor beta chains from one sample sequenced in a study of cytomegalovirus exposure and HLA in healthy donors. PCR involved 60 Vbeta and 13 Jbeta primers. Produced via immunoSEQ multiplex PCR; TCRdb's table is partial and in-frame only. The sample contains roughly 140,000 clones, about 82% of which appear only once. The sequenced sample consisted of PBMCs. The receptors derive from a male donor in good health and CMV-seronegative.

The rearrangement links TRBV28 to TRBJ1-5; D may be TRBD1 (6 bases). The CDR3 covers 12 residues. V lost 1 base and J lost 13, with 11 bases in between. Per germline, CDR1 MDHEN and CDR2 SYDVKM. This chain's CDR3 is CASSLSSQGQHF. The CDR3 DNA follows: TGTGCCAGCAGTTTATCGTCGCAGGGGCAGCATTTT.

The chain joins TRBV7-9 to TRBJ2-1; a weak D match, TRBD2 (6 bases). Trimming stripped 7 bases from V and 7 bases from J, with 14 bases between. The germline CDR1 and CDR2 sequences are SEHNR and FQNEAQ (reference sequence). CDR3 length equals 13 residues. The CDR3 DNA reads TGTGCCAGCACGGTTGGACTAAGAAATGAGCAGTTCTTC. As protein: CASTVGLRNEQFF.

A word on this clone: A read error may produce the germline difference seen at one junction end. The genes are TRBV7-9 and TRBJ1-4; 8 bases are a match to TRBD1. There are 15 residues in the CDR3. In germline, CDR1 is SEHNR, CDR2 FQNEAQ (reference sequence). The CDR3 nucleotides are TGTTCCAGCAGCAGGGGGCTGGCAACTAATGAAAAACTGTTTTTT. This gives the protein CSSSRGLATNEKLFF. The full variable domain, in which reference TRBV7-9 and TRBJ1-4 provide the parts outside the CDR3, is DTGVSQNPRHKITKRGQNVTFRCDPISEHNRLYWYRQTLGQGPEFLTYFQNEAQLEKSRLLSDRFSAERPKGSFSTLEIQRTEQGDSAMYLCSSSRGLATNEKLFFGSGTQLSVL.

The J gene is TRBJ2-2, the V gene TRBV4-3; 10 nucleotides match TRBD1. Unmatched junction bases numbered 4, after V lost 4 bases and J lost 5 bases. The CDR3 sequence is 15 residues long. CDR1 is LGHNA and CDR2 is YSLEER in the germline V gene. DNA of the CDR3: TGCGCCAGCAGCCTGGGGACAGGGGTAACCGGGGAGCTGTTTTTT. This translates into CASSLGTGVTGELFF.

The chain links TRBV6-5 to TRBJ2-7; 7 nucleotides match TRBD2. The ends lost 6 bases at V and 4 bases at J; junction bases unmatched: 12. The CDR3 totals 15 residues. The germline CDR1 and CDR2 sequences are MNHEY and SVGAGI. DNA of the CDR3: TGTGCCAGCAGCCACGGTTGGGAGGGCCAATACGAGCAGTACTTC. This sequence encodes CASSHGWEGQYEQYF.

The chain combines TRBV5-6 with TRBJ1-2, with D possibly being TRBD1 (6 bases). The CDR3 has 15 amino acids. Germline CDR1 and CDR2: SGHDT and YYEEEE. Trimming shortened V by 4 bases and J by 0 bases, and 13 bases separated the two germline ends. In DNA form, the CDR3 reads TGTGCCAGCAGCACCTCGGGACAAACTAACTATGGCTACACCTTC. Protein sequence: CASSTSGQTNYGYTF.

V usage is TRBV7-2 and J usage is TRBJ1-2; possible D gene TRBD1, 6 bases. V dropped 1 base and J dropped 11 bases, with 20 bases sitting between them. The CDR3 extends over 15 amino acids. CDR1 and CDR2 from the germline V gene are SGHTA and FQGNSA. The CDR3 DNA reads TGTGCCAGCAGCTTAGACCCAGGGACACCCGAGGGATACACCTTC. Its protein is CASSLDPGTPEGYTF. Using reference TRBV7-2 and TRBJ1-2 for the parts outside the CDR3, the full variable domain is GAGVSQSPSNKVTEKGKDVELRCDPISGHTALYWYRQSLGQGLEFLIYFQGNSAPDKSGLPSDRFSAERTGGSVSTLTIQRTQQEDSAVYLCASSLDPGTPEGYTFGSGTRLTVV.

This chain joins TRBV5-1 and TRBJ2-7, with D possibly TRBD2 on 5 matching bases. Germline CDR1 and CDR2: SGHRS and YFSETQ. The CDR3 extends over 14 amino acids. The V and J ends lost 3 bases and 3 bases respectively, with 13 bases between them. The chain's CDR3 is CASSSGKLGYEQYF. DNA for the CDR3: TGCGCCAGCAGCTCGGGAAAACTGGGCTACGAGCAGTACTTC.

This CDR3 reads CSAWTGGNEQYF. Written as DNA, the CDR3 is TGCAGCGCCTGGACAGGGGGCAACGAGCAGTACTTC. The chain combines TRBV29-1 with TRBJ2-7, with 11 bases aligning to TRBD1. Germline V CDR1 and CDR2: SQVTM, ANQGSEA. Trimming at V came to 7 bases and at J to 5 bases, leaving 4 bases not matched to a gene. The CDR3 is made up of 12 amino acids.

V gene TRBV5-5 combines with J gene TRBJ2-7; D perhaps matches TRBD2 (6 bases). The CDR3 has 12 amino acids. Germline loops: CDR1 SGHKS, CDR2 YYEKEE (reference sequence). V dropped 2 bases and J dropped 5 bases, with 8 bases sitting between them. CDR3 sequence reads: CASSFGGNEQYF. DNA of the CDR3: TGTGCCAGCAGCTTCGGAGGGAACGAGCAGTACTTC. Based on the CDR3 plus reference TRBV5-5 and TRBJ2-7, the full variable domain is DAGVTQSPTHLIKTRGQQVTLRCSPISGHKSVSWYQQVLGQGPQFIFQYYEKEERGRGNFPDRFSARQFPNYSSELNVNALLLGDSALYLCASSFGGNEQYFGPGTRLTVT.

A note on this clone: At one end, the junction sequence differs from germline, possibly due to a read error. This chain links TRBV7-9 with TRBJ1-2, with 7 bases that match TRBD1. CDR1 is SEHNR and CDR2 is FQNEAQ in the germline V gene (reference sequence). The CDR3 covers 17 residues. The CDR3 loop is CASILTNDPGQLYGYTF. The CDR3 bases are TGTGCCAGCATCTTAACTAACGACCCGGGACAGCTATATGGCTACACCTTC.

V usage is TRBV19 and J usage is TRBJ1-5, with D unclear. Per the germline V gene, CDR1 is LNHDA and CDR2 is SQIVND (reference sequence). CDR3 length: 13 amino acids. The germline V and J ends were trimmed by 1 base and 7 bases, with 8 bases remaining between them. The CDR3 DNA reads as TGTGCCAGTAGTATAGGGGCGGGGCAGCCCCAGCATTTT. As protein: CASSIGAGQPQHF. Complete variable domain (other parts from reference TRBV19 and TRBJ1-5): DGGITQSPKYLFRKEGQNVTLSCEQNLNHDAMYWYRQDPGQGLRLIYYSQIVNDFQKGDIAEGYSVSREKKESFPLTVTSAQKNPTAFYLCASSIGAGQPQHFGDGTRLSIL.

The chain uses TRBV19 and TRBJ1-2; the D is unclear. CDR1 is LNHDA, CDR2 SQIVND, per germline (reference sequence). The CDR3 length is 13 residues. V dropped 10 bases and J dropped 2 bases, with 14 bases sitting between them. CDR3 residues: CATREGMNYGYTF. The CDR3 coding sequence is TGTGCCACTAGAGAGGGAATGAACTATGGCTACACCTTC.

The chain recombines TRBV5-1 with TRBJ1-4, with 7 bases identical to TRBD1. V shed 4 bases and J 7 bases; nucleotides not matched to a gene: 10. Germline V gene sequence: CDR1 SGHRS, CDR2 YFSETQ. This CDR3 region has 15 residues. The CDR3 DNA is TGCGCCAGCAGCAGTCGACAGGGAAGGAGTGAAAAACTGTTTTTT. This codes for CASSSRQGRSEKLFF.